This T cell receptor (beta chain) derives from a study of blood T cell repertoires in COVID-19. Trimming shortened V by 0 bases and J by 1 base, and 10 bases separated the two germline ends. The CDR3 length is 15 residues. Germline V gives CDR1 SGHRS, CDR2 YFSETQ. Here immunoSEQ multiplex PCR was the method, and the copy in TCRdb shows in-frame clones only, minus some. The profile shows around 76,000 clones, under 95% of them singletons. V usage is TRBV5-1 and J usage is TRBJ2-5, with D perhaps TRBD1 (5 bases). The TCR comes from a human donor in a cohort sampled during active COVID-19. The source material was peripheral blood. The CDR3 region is CASSLGQGPQETQYF. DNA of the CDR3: TGCGCCAGCAGCTTGGGTCAGGGCCCCCAAGAGACCCAGTACTTC.